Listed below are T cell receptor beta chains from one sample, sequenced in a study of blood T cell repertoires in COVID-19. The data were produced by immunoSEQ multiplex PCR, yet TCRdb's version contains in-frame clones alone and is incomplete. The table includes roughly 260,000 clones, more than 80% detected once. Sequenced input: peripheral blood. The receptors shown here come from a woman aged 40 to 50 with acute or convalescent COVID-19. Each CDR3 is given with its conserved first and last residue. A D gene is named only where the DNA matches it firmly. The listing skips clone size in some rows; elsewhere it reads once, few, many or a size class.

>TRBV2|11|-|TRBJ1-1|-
TGTGCCAGCAGTCCCTTAGTATGGGCTTTCTTT
CASSPLVWAFF
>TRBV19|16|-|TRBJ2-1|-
TGTGCCAGTAGTATAGATCACGCAGGTTCCTACAATGAGCAGTTCTTC
CASSIDHAGSYNEQFF
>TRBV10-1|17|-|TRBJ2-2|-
TGCGCCAGCAGTGATTGGAGCCTCCCGACTAACACCGGGGAGCTGTTTTTT
CASSDWSLPTNTGELFF
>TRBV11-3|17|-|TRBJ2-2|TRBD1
TGTGCCAGCAGCAAAGGACAGGGGGCCTATCGGACCGGGGAGCTGTTTTTT
CASSKGQGAYRTGELFF
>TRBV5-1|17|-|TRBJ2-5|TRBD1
TGCGCCAGCAGCGCCTCCGGACAGGGGGCTTTCGGAGAGACCCAGTACTTC
CASSASGQGAFGETQYF
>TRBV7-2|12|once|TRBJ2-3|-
TGTGCCAGCACGGGGGTAACAGATACGCAGTATTTT
CASTGVTDTQYF
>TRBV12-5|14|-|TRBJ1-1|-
TGTGCTAGTGCCCGGGGGGCCTCGAACACTGAAGCTTTCTTT
CASARGASNTEAFF
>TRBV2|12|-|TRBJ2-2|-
TGTGCCAGCAGGGGCAACACCGGGGAGCTGTTTTTT
CASRGNTGELFF
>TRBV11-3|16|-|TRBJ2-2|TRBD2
TGTGCCAGCAGCCTACGGACTAGCGGGGGCACCGGGGAGCTGTTTTTT
CASSLRTSGGTGELFF
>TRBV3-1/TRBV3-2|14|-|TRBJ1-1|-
TGTGCCAGCAGCCATGGCCAGATGAACACTGAAGCTTTCTTT
CASSHGQMNTEAFF
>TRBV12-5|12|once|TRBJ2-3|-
TGTGCTAGTGGCTCATCGATGGGCACGCAGTATTTT
CASGSSMGTQYF
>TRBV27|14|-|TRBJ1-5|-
TGTGCCAGCAGTCCTACAGGGCTTCGGCAGCCCCAGCATTTT
CASSPTGLRQPQHF
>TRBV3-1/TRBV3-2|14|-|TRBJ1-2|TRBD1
TGTGCCAGCAGCCAGGGGACAGGGTTGTATGGCTACACCTTC
CASSQGTGLYGYTF
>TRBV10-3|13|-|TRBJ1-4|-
TGTGCCATCAGGGGAGGGATTAATGAAAAACTGTTTTTT
CAIRGGINEKLFF
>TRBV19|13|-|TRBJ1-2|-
TGTGCCAGTAGGCCGGGACACTTCTATGGCTACACCTTC
CASRPGHFYGYTF
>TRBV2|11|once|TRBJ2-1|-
TGTGCCAGCGGCCTTTACAATGAGCAGTTCTTC
CASGLYNEQFF
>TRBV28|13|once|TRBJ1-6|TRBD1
TGTGCCAGCCTGGGACAGTCGAATTCACCCCTCCACTTT
CASLGQSNSPLHF
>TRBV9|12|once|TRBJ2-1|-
TGTGCCAGCAGCGTAGCTCGCAATGAGCAGTTCTTC
CASSVARNEQFF
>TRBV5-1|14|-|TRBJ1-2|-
TGCGCCAGCAGCTTGGGGGACAAGAACTATGGCTACACCTTC
CASSLGDKNYGYTF
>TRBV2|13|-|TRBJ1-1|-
TGTGCCAGCAGTCGGGAAATAAACACTGAAGCTTTCTTT
CASSREINTEAFF
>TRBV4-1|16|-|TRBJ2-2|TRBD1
TGCGCCAGCAGACAGACAGGGCTACGGGGCACCGGGGAGCTGTTTTTT
CASRQTGLRGTGELFF
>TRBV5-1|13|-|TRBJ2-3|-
TGCGCCAGCAGCCTCGGAGGGGCAGATACGCAGTATTTT
CASSLGGADTQYF
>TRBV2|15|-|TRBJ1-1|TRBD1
TGTGCCAGCAGTGAAGCGGAGCAGGGGGTTACTGAAGCTTTCTTT
CASSEAEQGVTEAFF
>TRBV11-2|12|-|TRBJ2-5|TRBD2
TGTGCCAGCAGCCCCGGGGGGAAGACCCAGTACTTC
CASSPGGKTQYF
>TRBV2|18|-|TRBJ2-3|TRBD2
TGTGCCAGCAGTTCTTTAGTTAGACTAGCGGAAAGCACAGATACGCAGTATTTT
CASSSLVRLAESTDTQYF
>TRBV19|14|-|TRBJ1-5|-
TGTGCCAGTAGTACCTCTCGGGGGTTGCAGCCCCAGCATTTT
CASSTSRGLQPQHF
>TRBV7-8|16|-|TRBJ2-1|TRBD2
TGTGCCAGCAGCTTACGGCGGGGGAGCTCCTACAATGAGCAGTTCTTC
CASSLRRGSSYNEQFF
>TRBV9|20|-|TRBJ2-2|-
TGTGCCAGCAGCGCCTCCCTGCTCGGTTCAGGGGGGAAAAACACCGGGGAGCTGTTTTTT
CASSASLLGSGGKNTGELFF
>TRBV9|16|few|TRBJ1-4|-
TGTGCCAGCAGCGCGGGAGGGGGACGGAGTAATGAAAAACTGTTTTTT
CASSAGGGRSNEKLFF
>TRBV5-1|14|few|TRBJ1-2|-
TGCGCCAGCAGCTTGGACGACGGGGGAAATGGCTACACCTTC
CASSLDDGGNGYTF